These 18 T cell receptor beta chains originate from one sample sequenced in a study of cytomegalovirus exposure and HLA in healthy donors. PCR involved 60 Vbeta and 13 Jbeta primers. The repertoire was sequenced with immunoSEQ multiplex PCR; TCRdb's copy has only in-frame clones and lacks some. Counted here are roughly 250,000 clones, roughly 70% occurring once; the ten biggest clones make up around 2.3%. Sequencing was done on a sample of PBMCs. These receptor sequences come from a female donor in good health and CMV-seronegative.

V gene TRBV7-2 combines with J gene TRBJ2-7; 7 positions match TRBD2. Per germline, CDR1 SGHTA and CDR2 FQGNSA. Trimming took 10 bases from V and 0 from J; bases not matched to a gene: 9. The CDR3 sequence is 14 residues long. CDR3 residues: CATTPGGLSYEQYF. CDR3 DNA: TGTGCCACCACCCCGGGGGGACTCTCCTACGAGCAGTACTTC. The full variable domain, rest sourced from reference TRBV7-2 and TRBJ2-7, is GAGVSQSPSNKVTEKGKDVELRCDPISGHTALYWYRQSLGQGLEFLIYFQGNSAPDKSGLPSDRFSAERTGGSVSTLTIQRTQQEDSAVYLCATTPGGLSYEQYFGPGTRLTVT.

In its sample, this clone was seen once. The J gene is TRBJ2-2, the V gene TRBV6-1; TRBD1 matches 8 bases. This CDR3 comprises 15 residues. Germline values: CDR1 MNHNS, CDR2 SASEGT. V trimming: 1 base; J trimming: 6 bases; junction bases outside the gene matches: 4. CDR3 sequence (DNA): TGTGCCAGCAGTGAAGGACAGGGGCAGGCCGGGGAGCTGTTTTTT. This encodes CASSEGQGQAGELFF.

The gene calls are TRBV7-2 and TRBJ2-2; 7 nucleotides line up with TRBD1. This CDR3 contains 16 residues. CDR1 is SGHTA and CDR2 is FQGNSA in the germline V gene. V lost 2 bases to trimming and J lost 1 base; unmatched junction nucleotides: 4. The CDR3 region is CASSLKGAGNTGELFF. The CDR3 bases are TGTGCCAGCAGCTTAAAGGGGGCGGGGAACACCGGGGAGCTGTTTTTT.

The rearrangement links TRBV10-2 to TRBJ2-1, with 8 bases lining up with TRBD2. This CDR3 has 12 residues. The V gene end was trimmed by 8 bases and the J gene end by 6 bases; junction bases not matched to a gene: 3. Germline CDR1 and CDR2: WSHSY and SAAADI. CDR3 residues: CASREGINEQFF. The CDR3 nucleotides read TGCGCCAGCCGGGAGGGCATCAATGAGCAGTTCTTC.

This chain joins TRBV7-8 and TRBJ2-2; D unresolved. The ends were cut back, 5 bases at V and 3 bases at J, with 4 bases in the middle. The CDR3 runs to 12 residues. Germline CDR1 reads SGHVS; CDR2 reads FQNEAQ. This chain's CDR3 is CASSPDTGELFF. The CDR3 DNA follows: TGTGCCAGCAGCCCGGACACCGGGGAGCTGTTTTTT.

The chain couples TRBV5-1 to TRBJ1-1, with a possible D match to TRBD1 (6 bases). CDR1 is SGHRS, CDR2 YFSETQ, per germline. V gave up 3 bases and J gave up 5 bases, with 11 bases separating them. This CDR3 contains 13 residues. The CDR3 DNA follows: TGCGCCAGCAGCTACAGGGATCGGACTGAAGCTTTCTTT. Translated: CASSYRDRTEAFF.

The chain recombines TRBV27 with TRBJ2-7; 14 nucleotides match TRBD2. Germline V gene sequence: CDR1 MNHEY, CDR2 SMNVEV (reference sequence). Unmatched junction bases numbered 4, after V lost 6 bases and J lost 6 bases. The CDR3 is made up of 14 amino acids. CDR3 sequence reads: CASRGLAGVGEQYF. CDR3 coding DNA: TGTGCCAGCAGGGGACTAGCGGGAGTTGGCGAGCAGTACTTC.

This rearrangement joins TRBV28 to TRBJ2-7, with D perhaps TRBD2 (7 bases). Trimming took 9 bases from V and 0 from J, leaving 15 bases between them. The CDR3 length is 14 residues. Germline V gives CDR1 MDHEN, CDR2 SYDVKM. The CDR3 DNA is TGTGCCAGGGGGGGGGCAGGTCGCTCCTACGAGCAGTACTTC. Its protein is CARGGAGRSYEQYF.

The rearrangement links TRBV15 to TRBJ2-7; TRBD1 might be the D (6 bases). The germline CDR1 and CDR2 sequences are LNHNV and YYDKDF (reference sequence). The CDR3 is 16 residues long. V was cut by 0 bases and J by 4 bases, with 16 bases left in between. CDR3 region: CATSRDPTGKIYEQYF. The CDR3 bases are TGTGCCACCAGCAGAGATCCAACAGGGAAAATTTACGAGCAGTACTTC.

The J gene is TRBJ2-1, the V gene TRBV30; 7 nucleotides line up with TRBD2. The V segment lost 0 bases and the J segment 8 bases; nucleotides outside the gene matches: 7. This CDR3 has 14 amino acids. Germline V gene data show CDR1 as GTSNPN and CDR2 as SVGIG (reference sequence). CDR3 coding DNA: TGTGCCTGGAGTGTACCAGCGGGAATGTATGAGCAGTTCTTC. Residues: CAWSVPAGMYEQFF.

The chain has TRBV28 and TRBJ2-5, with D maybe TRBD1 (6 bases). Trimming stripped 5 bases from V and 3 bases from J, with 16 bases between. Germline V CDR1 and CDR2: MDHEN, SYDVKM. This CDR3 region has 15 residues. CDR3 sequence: CASSPIGQIEETQYF. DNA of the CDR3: TGTGCCAGCAGTCCCATCGGACAGATCGAAGAGACCCAGTACTTC.

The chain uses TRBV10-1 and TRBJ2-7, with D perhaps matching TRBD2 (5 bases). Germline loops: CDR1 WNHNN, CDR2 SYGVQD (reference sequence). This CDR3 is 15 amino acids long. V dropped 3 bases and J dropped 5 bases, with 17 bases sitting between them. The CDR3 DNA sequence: TGCGCCAGCAGTGAAGCGGTTAGCGATAGAAACGAGCAGTACTTC. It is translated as CASSEAVSDRNEQYF.

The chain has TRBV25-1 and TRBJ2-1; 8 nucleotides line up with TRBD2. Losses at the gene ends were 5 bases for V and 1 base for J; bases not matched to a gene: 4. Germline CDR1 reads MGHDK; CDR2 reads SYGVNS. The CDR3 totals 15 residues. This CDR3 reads CASSSGTSSYNEQFF. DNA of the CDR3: TGTGCCAGCAGTTCCGGGACTAGTTCCTACAATGAGCAGTTCTTC.

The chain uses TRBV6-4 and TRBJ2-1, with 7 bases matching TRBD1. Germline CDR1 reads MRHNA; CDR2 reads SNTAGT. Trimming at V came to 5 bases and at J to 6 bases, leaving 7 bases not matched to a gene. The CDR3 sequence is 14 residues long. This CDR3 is CASSQQGYGNEQFF. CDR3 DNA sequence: TGTGCCAGCAGTCAACAGGGGTATGGCAATGAGCAGTTCTTC.

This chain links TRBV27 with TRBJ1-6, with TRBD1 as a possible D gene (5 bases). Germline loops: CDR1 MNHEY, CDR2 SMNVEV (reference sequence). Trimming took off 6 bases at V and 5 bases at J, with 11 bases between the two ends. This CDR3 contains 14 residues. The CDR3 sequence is CASRPGLDNSPLHF. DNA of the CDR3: TGTGCCAGCAGACCGGGACTGGATAATTCACCCCTCCACTTT.

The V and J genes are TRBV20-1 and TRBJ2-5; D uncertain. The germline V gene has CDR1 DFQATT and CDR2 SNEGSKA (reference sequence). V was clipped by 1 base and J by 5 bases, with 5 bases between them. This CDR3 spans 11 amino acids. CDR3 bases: TGCAGTGCTAGAGTTCGGGAGACCCAGTACTTC. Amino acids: CSARVRETQYF.

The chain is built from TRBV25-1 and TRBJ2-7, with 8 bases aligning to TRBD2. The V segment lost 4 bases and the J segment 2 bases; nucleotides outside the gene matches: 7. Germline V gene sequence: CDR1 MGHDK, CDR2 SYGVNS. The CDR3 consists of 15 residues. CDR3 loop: CASSGSGRFPYEQYF. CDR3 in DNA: TGTGCCAGCAGTGGAAGCGGGAGATTCCCCTACGAGCAGTACTTC.

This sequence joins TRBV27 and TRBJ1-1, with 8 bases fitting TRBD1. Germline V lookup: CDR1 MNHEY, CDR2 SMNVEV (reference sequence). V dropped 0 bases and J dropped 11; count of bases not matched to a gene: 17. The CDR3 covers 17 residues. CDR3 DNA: TGTGCCAGCAGTTTATCGAATCTCGTGATGGGTCAGGGGGCCGCTTTCTTT. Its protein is CASSLSNLVMGQGAAFF.